This T cell receptor beta chain emerged from a study of cytomegalovirus exposure and HLA in healthy donors. Overall study results and limits: The study recorded about 160 TCR beta chains that were cytomegalovirus-associated.

Repertoires were generated with immunoSEQ multiplex PCR, while TCRdb's copy carries only in-frame clones and drops some. Of fewer than 250,000 clones detected, less than 85% appear once; the ten largest clones hold around 5.5%. CDR1 is MNHEY, CDR2 SMNVEV, per germline (reference sequence). The ends were cut back, 5 bases at V and 9 bases at J, with 20 bases in the middle. This CDR3 region has 16 residues. Regarding this clone: Its antigen is unidentified.

This sequence was found in a woman aged 18-29 years in good health and CMV-seronegative. The chain is built from TRBV27 and TRBJ1-6; TRBD1 is a possible D gene (5 bases). Input material: PBMCs. CDR3 amino acids: CASSPSSRVKGSPLHF. In DNA form, the CDR3 reads TGTGCCAGCAGTCCCTCCAGCAGGGTCAAAGGTTCACCCCTCCACTTT.